This T cell receptor beta chain was profiled in a study of T cell responses to AZD1222 COVID-19 vaccine. The wider study: Second-dose groups at about 4 or about 12 weeks were pooled.

Method: immunoSEQ multiplex PCR; TCRdb's copy keeps in-frame clones and lacks some. The sample comprises 150,000 to 200,000 clones, about nine tenths of which are singletons, and around 1.3% rests with the top ten. For this clone: What it binds is not known.

Study-wide findings and caveats: Unmutated variant regions reportedly attract nearly half of all spike-specific TCRs.

This CDR3 has 16 residues. Germline V gives CDR1 SGHRS, CDR2 YFSETQ. V was clipped by 4 bases and J by 8 bases; unmatched bases: 13. Sequenced here: peripheral blood, sampled on day 0 of AZD1222 vaccination. The sequence was collected from an adult in good health. The chain recombines TRBV5-1 with TRBJ1-2, with 11 bases matching TRBD1. The CDR3 sequence: CASSGDRGAGSQGYTF. The CDR3 region has the DNA TGCGCCAGCAGCGGGGACAGGGGGGCTGGCTCTCAGGGCTACACCTTC.